This T cell receptor beta chain was captured in a study of identical twins. Study-wide results and limits: Sequences that were beta out-of-frame showed weaker excess twin sharing.

TCRdb used MiXCR to reprocess the 5' RACE reads, holding one entry per CDR3 protein. Seen here are 500,000 or so distinct CDR3 sequences, 11% to 15% observed once, and the top ten hold over 0.5%. In its sample, this clonotype was seen a few times. Its target is unknown. With 4 bases removed from V and 3 bases from J, the gap between germline ends came to 10 bases. In germline, CDR1 is SGHRS, CDR2 YFSETQ. This CDR3 has 13 amino acids. These data were likewise used in another study, on yellow fever vaccine responses in identical twins.

This TCR came from a young woman in good health. This chain uses TRBV5-1 with TRBJ1-2, with D possibly TRBD1 on 6 matching bases. The sequenced sample consisted of CD4+ T cells sorted from blood. The DNA for the CDR3 is TGCGCCAGCAGCGAGACAGGCGACTATGGCTACACCTTC. It translates to CASSETGDYGYTF.